This T cell receptor beta chain was recorded in a study of OX40 agonist ivuxolimab in advanced cancers. The protocol was immunoSEQ multiplex PCR, while the TCRdb copy is restricted to in-frame clones and leaves out a portion. The sample yields roughly 50,000 clones, over 80% seen once. The sampling schedule covered blood at baseline, cycle 4 day 1, and cycle 7 day 1. Findings and limits, study-wide: Doses of 0.1 to 3.0 mg/kg were accompanied by clonal expansion of CD4+ and CD8+ blood T cells by week 6. Researchers report that CD8+ T cells had, on average, more expanded clones than CD4+. The authors also found low normalized T-cell clonal expansion in some nonresponders.

Germline CDR1 reads SEHNR; CDR2 reads FQNEAQ (reference sequence). V dropped 0 bases and J dropped 2 bases, with 5 bases sitting between them. The CDR3 is made up of 15 amino acids. A remark on this clone: The antigen remains undetermined.

The V call is TRBV7-9, the J call TRBJ2-6; D not certain. The TCR comes from an adult with an advanced solid tumor such as melanoma, head and neck, liver or kidney cancer. The sample was CD4+ or CD8+ T cells sorted from blood, taken in a trial of the OX40 agonist ivuxolimab. In DNA, the CDR3 is TGTGCCAGCAGCTTAGCGTCGGCTGGGGCCAACGTCCTGACTTTC. The encoded protein is CASSLASAGANVLTF.